The entry below gives a single TCR beta chain sequence along with its context. The record originates from a study of preoperative IRX-2 immunotherapy in early breast cancer. Specified treatment: preoperative locoregional IRX-2 cytokine immunotherapy. Samples came from a phase Ib trial of preoperative locoregional IRX-2 cytokine immunotherapy. Method: immunoSEQ multiplex PCR; TCRdb's copy keeps in-frame clones and lacks some. Of about 98,000 clones in the sample, roughly 90% were seen once. This CDR3 is built from 14 residues. CDR1 is SGHRS, CDR2 YFSETQ, per germline. The V end was cut by 4 bases, the J end by 15 bases, with 22 bases between.

V and J are TRBV5-1 and TRBJ1-4; possible D gene TRBD1, 5 bases. The receptor was derived from a human donor with breast cancer. The sample in question was tumor tissue, obtained after IRX-2 immunotherapy. The CDR3 loop reads CASSAGRTNEGVFF. CDR3 DNA: TGCGCCAGCAGCGCCGGACGGACTAATGAAGGGGTGTTTTTT.